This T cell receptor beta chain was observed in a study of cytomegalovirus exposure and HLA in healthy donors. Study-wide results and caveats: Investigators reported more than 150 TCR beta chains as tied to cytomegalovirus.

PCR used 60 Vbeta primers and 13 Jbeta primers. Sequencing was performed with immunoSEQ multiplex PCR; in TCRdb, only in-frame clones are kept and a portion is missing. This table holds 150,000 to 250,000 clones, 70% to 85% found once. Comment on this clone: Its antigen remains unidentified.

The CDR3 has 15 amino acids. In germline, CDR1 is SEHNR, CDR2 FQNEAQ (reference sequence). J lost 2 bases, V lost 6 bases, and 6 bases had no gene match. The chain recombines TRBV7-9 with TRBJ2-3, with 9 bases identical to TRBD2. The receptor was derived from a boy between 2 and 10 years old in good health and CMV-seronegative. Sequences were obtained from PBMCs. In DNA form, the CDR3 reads TGTGCCAGCAGTCGTCTAGCGGGAACCACAGATACGCAGTATTTT. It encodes CASSRLAGTTDTQYF. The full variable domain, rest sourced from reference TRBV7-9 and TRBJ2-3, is DTGVSQNPRHKITKRGQNVTFRCDPISEHNRLYWYRQTLGQGPEFLTYFQNEAQLEKSRLLSDRFSAERPKGSFSTLEIQRTEQGDSAMYLCASSRLAGTTDTQYFGPGTRLTVL.